Listed here is a single T cell receptor beta chain. This entry comes from a study of shared clonotypes between healthy human individuals. Researchers divided each subset's genomic DNA evenly across several immunoSEQ plates. The repertoire was sequenced with immunoSEQ multiplex PCR; TCRdb's copy has only in-frame clones and lacks some. The sample holds some 510,000 clones, around 74% seen once. This receptor was identified in a woman aged 40 to 49 in good health. Some clones in this sample may be carry-over from other donors' samples. Sequencing was carried out using PBMCs.

The CDR3 DNA follows: TGTGCCTGGAGCGGGGACGGGGGGCCTGGAAACACCATATATTTT. Protein product: CAWSGDGGPGNTIYF. The rearrangement links TRBV30 to TRBJ1-3; maybe TRBD1 (6 bases). Germline V gene data show CDR1 as GTSNPN and CDR2 as SVGIG (reference sequence). V lost 3 bases and J 2 bases, leaving 14 bases between the germline ends. CDR3 length: 15 amino acids. Based on the CDR3 plus reference TRBV30 and TRBJ1-3, the full variable domain is SQTIHQWPATLVQPVGSPLSLECTVEGTSNPNLYWYRQAAGRGLQLLFYSVGIGQISSEVPQNLSASRPQDRQFILSSKKLLLSDSGFYLCAWSGDGGPGNTIYFGEGSWLTVV.